The 15 T cell receptor beta chains in this list originate from one sample, sequenced in a study of siplizumab effects on memory and regulatory T cells. Method: immunoSEQ multiplex PCR; TCRdb's copy keeps in-frame clones and lacks some. The repertoire consists of tens of thousands of clones, with over 85% occurring once and the leading ten covering 6.5%. Material for sequencing was CD8+ T cells sorted from blood. The receptor source for this set is a human donor in good health.

CDR3 loop: CATPTADSNQPQHF. The CDR3 DNA reads TGTGCCACCCCCACAGCAGACAGTAATCAGCCCCAGCATTTT. The V and J genes are TRBV15 and TRBJ1-5; TRBD1 is a possible D gene (5 bases). The V end was cut by 8 bases, the J end by 4 bases, with 15 bases between. This CDR3 region has 14 residues. Germline V CDR1 and CDR2: LNHNV, YYDKDF (reference sequence).

The rearrangement joins TRBV7-8 to TRBJ2-1; D is unresolved. The V end was cut by 5 bases, the J end by 4 bases, with 9 bases between. The CDR3 length is 13 residues. Germline-derived CDR1 and CDR2 are SGHVS and FQNEAQ. CDR3: CASSLNPYNEQFF. CDR3 coding DNA: TGTGCCAGCAGCCTCAATCCATACAATGAGCAGTTCTTC. Using reference TRBV7-8 and TRBJ2-1 for the parts outside the CDR3, the full variable domain is GAGVSQSPRYKVAKRGQDVALRCDPISGHVSLFWYQQALGQGPEFLTYFQNEAQLDKSGLPSDRFFAERPEGSVSTLKIQRTQQEDSAVYLCASSLNPYNEQFFGPGTRLTVL.

The chain uses TRBV28 and TRBJ1-1; tentatively, D is TRBD1 (6 bases). Germline V lookup: CDR1 MDHEN, CDR2 SYDVKM. V lost 6 bases and J 4 bases, leaving 12 bases between the germline ends. This CDR3 contains 13 residues. DNA of the CDR3: TGTGCCAGCAGCAGAAGGGGGGTCACTGAAGCTTTCTTT. It yields the protein CASSRRGVTEAFF. The full variable domain, completed using reference TRBV28 and TRBJ1-1, is DVKVTQSSRYLVKRTGEKVFLECVQDMDHENMFWYRQDPGLGLRLIYFSYDVKMKEKGDIPEGYSVSREKKERFSLILESASTNQTSMYLCASSRRGVTEAFFGQGTRLTVV.

The chain couples TRBV6-6 to TRBJ2-1; 8 positions match TRBD2. The germline V gene has CDR1 MNHNY and CDR2 SVGAGI (reference sequence). V trimming: 7 bases; J trimming: 12 bases; junction bases outside the gene matches: 17. This CDR3 region has 15 residues. The DNA of the CDR3 is TGTGCCAGCACCGCCTCGGGGTTACCCGGGGGGGGGCAGTTCTTC. Translating it yields CASTASGLPGGGQFF.

CDR3 bases: TGTGCCAGCAGCGAACTAGGGGGGGACACCTATGGCTACACCTTC. Translated: CASSELGGDTYGYTF. This sequence joins TRBV13 and TRBJ1-2; tentatively, D is TRBD1 (6 bases). Germline-derived CDR1 and CDR2 are PRHDT and FYEKMQ (reference sequence). Deletions cut 5 bases from V and 4 bases from J, with 17 bases between. This CDR3 has 15 residues.

This clone was detected only once. V is TRBV30 and J is TRBJ2-3; 12 nucleotides agree with TRBD2. From germline, CDR1 is GTSNPN and CDR2 SVGIG (reference sequence). The CDR3 spans 14 residues. Germline trimming cut 3 bases from V and 3 bases from J; bases unmatched to any gene: 1. CDR3 in DNA: TGTGCCTGGAGCGGGACTAGCGGGACAGATACGCAGTATTTT. The encoded protein is CAWSGTSGTDTQYF.

In this sample, this clone turned up once. The chain couples TRBV7-3 to TRBJ2-4, with TRBD2 identical over 7 bases. The CDR3 has 20 residues. Germline CDR1 SGHTA, CDR2 FQGTGA. The junction had 28 bases not matched to a gene; V was cut back by 5 bases and J by 9 bases. CDR3 sequence: CASSPKSPAGLHRGEGIQYF. The DNA of the CDR3 is TGTGCCAGCAGCCCCAAATCCCCAGCGGGGCTACACCGTGGGGAGGGCATTCAGTACTTC.

This rearrangement joins TRBV27 to TRBJ2-1, with D maybe TRBD1 (5 bases). The CDR3 runs to 15 residues. V lost 2 bases and J 6 bases, leaving 14 bases between the germline ends. CDR1 is MNHEY, CDR2 SMNVEV, per germline (reference sequence). CDR3 DNA sequence: TGTGCCAGCAGTTTACAGGACACGTCATTCAATGAGCAGTTCTTC. It translates to CASSLQDTSFNEQFF.

V and J are TRBV9 and TRBJ2-7; maybe TRBD2 (6 bases). The germline V gene has CDR1 SGDLS and CDR2 YYNGEE. This CDR3 is built from 14 residues. The V gene lost 0 bases and the J gene lost 6 bases, with 13 bases spanning the gap. CDR3 nucleotides: TGTGCCAGCAGCGTAGATAGCGGAGGTTCCGAGCAGTACTTC. Translated: CASSVDSGGSEQYF.

This clone was seen a single time. The V and J genes are TRBV19 and TRBJ2-1; TRBD2 matches at 12 bases. The CDR3 is 16 amino acids. V was clipped by 6 bases and J by 3 bases; unmatched bases: 6. CDR1 LNHDA and CDR2 SQIVND come from the germline V gene (reference sequence). CDR3: CASSILAGGIYNEQFF. Written as DNA, the CDR3 is TGTGCCAGTAGCATACTAGCGGGAGGCATCTACAATGAGCAGTTCTTC. Variable domain in full (rest from reference TRBV19 and TRBJ2-1): DGGITQSPKYLFRKEGQNVTLSCEQNLNHDAMYWYRQDPGQGLRLIYYSQIVNDFQKGDIAEGYSVSREKKESFPLTVTSAQKNPTAFYLCASSILAGGIYNEQFFGPGTRLTVL.

The chain carries TRBV9 and TRBJ1-2; 7 bases are shared with TRBD1. The germline CDR1 and CDR2 sequences are SGDLS and YYNGEE. The CDR3 loop spans 14 amino acids. The V gene end was trimmed by 3 bases and the J gene end by 2 bases; junction bases not matched to a gene: 4. This CDR3 is CASSDQGQNYGYTF. The CDR3 DNA reads TGTGCCAGCAGCGACCAGGGACAGAACTATGGCTACACCTTC.

The chain is built from TRBV5-6 and TRBJ1-2, with D perhaps TRBD1 (5 bases). Germline V CDR1 and CDR2: SGHDT, YYEEEE. The ends were cut back, 2 bases at V and 4 bases at J, with 15 bases in the middle. The CDR3 is made up of 15 amino acids. CDR3 nucleotide sequence: TGTGCCAGCAGCTTTTTAGAGGGGAGGATCTATGGCTACACCTTC. Translation: CASSFLEGRIYGYTF.

The chain couples TRBV6-5 to TRBJ1-4; D is unresolved. Germline loops: CDR1 MNHEY, CDR2 SVGAGI. There are 14 residues in the CDR3. Trimming pared 4 bases from V and 7 bases from J, leaving 13 bases between. The CDR3 protein is CASSWGSGFEKLFF. The DNA for the CDR3 is TGTGCCAGCAGTTGGGGATCCGGATTTGAAAAACTGTTTTTT.

The gene calls are TRBV4-3 and TRBJ1-2; 8 bases are shared with TRBD1. Germline V gene data show CDR1 as LGHNA and CDR2 as YSLEER. The CDR3 length is 16 residues. Losses at the gene ends were 0 bases for V and 2 bases for J; bases not matched to a gene: 5. For the CDR3, the DNA is TGCGCCAGCAGCCAAGACCGGACAGGGATAAACTATGGCTACACCTTC. Encoded protein: CASSQDRTGINYGYTF.

This rearrangement joins TRBV4-1 to TRBJ2-7, with 7 nucleotides matching TRBD1. The CDR3 runs to 15 residues. Trimming cost V 1 base and J 2 bases; bases outside gene matches: 5. Germline V gene sequence: CDR1 MGHRA, CDR2 YSYEKL. The CDR3: CASSQVDQGAYEQYF. The CDR3 bases are TGCGCCAGCAGCCAAGTCGACCAGGGGGCCTACGAGCAGTACTTC.